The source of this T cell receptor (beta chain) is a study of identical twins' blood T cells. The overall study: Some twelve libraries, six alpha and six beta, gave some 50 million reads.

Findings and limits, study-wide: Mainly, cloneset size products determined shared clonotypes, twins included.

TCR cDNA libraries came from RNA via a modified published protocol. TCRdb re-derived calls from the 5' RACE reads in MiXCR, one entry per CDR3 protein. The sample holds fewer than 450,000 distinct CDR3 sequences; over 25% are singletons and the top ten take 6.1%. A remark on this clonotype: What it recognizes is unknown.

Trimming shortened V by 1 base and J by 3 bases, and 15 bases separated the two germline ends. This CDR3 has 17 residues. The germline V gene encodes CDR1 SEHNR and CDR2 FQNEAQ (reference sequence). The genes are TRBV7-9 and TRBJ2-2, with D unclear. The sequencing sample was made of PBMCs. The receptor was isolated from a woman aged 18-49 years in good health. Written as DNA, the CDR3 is TGTGCCAGCAGCTTAGGGGCCTCAGTAACCTACACCGGGGAGCTGTTTTTT. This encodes CASSLGASVTYTGELFF.